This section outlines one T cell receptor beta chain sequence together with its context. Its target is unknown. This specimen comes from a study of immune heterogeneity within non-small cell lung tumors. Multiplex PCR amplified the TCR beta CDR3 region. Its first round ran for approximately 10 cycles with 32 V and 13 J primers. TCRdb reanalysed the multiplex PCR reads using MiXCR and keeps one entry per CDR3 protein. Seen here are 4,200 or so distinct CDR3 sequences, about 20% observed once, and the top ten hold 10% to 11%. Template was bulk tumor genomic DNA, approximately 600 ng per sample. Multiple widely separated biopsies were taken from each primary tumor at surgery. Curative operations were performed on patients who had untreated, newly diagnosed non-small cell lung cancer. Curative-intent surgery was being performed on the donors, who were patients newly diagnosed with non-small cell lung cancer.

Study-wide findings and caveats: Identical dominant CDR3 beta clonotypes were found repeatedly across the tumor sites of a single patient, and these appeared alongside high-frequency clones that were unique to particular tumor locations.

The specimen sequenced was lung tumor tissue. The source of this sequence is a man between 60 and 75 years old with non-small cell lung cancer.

CDR3 bases: TGTGCCAGCAGCCCCCCGGGTACTCATGAGCAGTTCTTC. Translation gives CASSPPGTHEQFF. The chain uses TRBV9 and TRBJ2-1; no clear D gene. The V end lost 4 bases, the J end lost 8 bases, and 13 bases lay between the germline ends. This CDR3 contains 13 residues. The germline CDR1 and CDR2 sequences are SGDLS and YYNGEE.